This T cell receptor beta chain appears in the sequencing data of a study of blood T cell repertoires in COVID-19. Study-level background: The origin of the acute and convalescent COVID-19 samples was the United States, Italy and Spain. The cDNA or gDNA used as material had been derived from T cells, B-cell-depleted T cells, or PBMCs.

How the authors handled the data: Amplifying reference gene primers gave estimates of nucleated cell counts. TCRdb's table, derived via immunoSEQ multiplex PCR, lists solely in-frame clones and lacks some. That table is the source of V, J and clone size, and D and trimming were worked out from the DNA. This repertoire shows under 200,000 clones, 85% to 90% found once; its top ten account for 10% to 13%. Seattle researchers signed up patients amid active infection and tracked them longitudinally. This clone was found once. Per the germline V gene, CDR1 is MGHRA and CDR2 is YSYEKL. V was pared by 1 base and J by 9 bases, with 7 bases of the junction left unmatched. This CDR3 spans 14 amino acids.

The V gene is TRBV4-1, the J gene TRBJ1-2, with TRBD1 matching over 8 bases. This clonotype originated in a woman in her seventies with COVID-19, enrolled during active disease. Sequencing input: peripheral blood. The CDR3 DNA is TGCGCCAGCAGCCAAGGCAGGACAGGGCCGAGCTACACCTTC. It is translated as CASSQGRTGPSYTF.